These T cell receptor beta chains were read from a single sample in a study of beta chain features in type 1 diabetes. Sequenced by immunoSEQ multiplex PCR; TCRdb stores in-frame clones only, minus some. The data contain 240,000 or so clones, approximately 14% of them seen just once; the ten biggest clones take up roughly 0.019%. Sequenced: naive CD4+ T cells from blood. These TCRs come from a man aged 25 to 40 with type 1 diabetes. Each CDR3 is given with its conserved first and last residue. The D gene is left open where the match is weak. Rows give clone size only sometimes, using once, few, many, or a class for an expanded clone.

clone_size | j_call | v_call | cdr3_length | d_call | cdr3_nt | cdr3_aa
NA | TRBJ1-5 | TRBV30 | 13 | NA | TGTGCCTGGAGTGTCCAGGAAGATCAGCCCCAGCATTTT | CAWSVQEDQPQHF
NA | TRBJ1-1 | TRBV29-1 | 13 | TRBD1 | TGCAGCGTTCAGGGGGGTATGGGCACTGAAGCTTTCTTT | CSVQGGMGTEAFF
NA | TRBJ1-2 | TRBV6-5 | 14 | TRBD1 | TGTGCCAGCAGTCGGGGACAGGGGGGCTATGGCTACACCTTC | CASSRGQGGYGYTF
once | TRBJ1-5 | TRBV6-5 | 15 | NA | TGTGCCAGCAGTTACTCGAGGCCGCCTCCTCAGCCCCAGCATTTT | CASSYSRPPPQPQHF
few | TRBJ1-4 | TRBV7-9 | 15 | NA | TGTGCCAGCAGCTCCGGTACAGTTTACAATGAAAAACTGTTTTTT | CASSSGTVYNEKLFF
NA | TRBJ1-4 | TRBV30 | 13 | TRBD1 | TGTGCCTGGGGAGGGACAGGGGAGGAAAAACTGTTTTTT | CAWGGTGEEKLFF
few | TRBJ2-7 | TRBV10-3 | 14 | TRBD2 | TGTGCCATCATGTCGACTAGCGATCCCTACGAGCAGTACTTC | CAIMSTSDPYEQYF
NA | TRBJ2-1 | TRBV6-4 | 14 | NA | TGTGCCAGCTCTAGGGGTTACACCTACAATGAGCAGTTCTTC | CASSRGYTYNEQFF
NA | TRBJ2-5 | TRBV5-1 | 14 | TRBD1 | TGCGCCAGCAGCTACCAGGGGGACCAAGAGACCCAGTACTTC | CASSYQGDQETQYF
few | TRBJ2-7 | TRBV6-5 | 14 | NA | TGTGCCAGCAGCCGTTCGACAGGCGCCTACGAGCAGTACTTC | CASSRSTGAYEQYF
NA | TRBJ2-3 | TRBV30 | 13 | NA | TGTGCCTGGAGTCTCCGGGGCACAGATACGCAGTATTTT | CAWSLRGTDTQYF
few | TRBJ2-1 | TRBV30 | 14 | TRBD2 | TGTGCCTGGAGTCTGGGACTAGGTCACAATGAGCAGTTCTTC | CAWSLGLGHNEQFF
NA | TRBJ1-2 | TRBV25-1 | 15 | NA | TGTGCCAGCAGTGACCGACGGGACACCTACTATGGCTACACCTTC | CASSDRRDTYYGYTF
once | TRBJ1-4 | TRBV4-1 | 16 | TRBD1 | TGCGCCAGCAGCCAAGGGACAGGGGTGGCTAATGAAAAACTGTTTTTT | CASSQGTGVANEKLFF
NA | TRBJ2-3 | TRBV18 | 15 | NA | TGTGCCAGCTCACCGAGGCACCCTCCCACAGATACGCAGTATTTT | CASSPRHPPTDTQYF
NA | TRBJ2-1 | TRBV11-3 | 13 | NA | TGTGCCAGCAGCTTAGATGAGTACAATGAGCAGTTCTTC | CASSLDEYNEQFF
once | TRBJ1-4 | TRBV9 | 16 | NA | TGTGCCAGCAGCGTAGGGGCTCAAGAGCAGTATGAAAAACTGTTTTTT | CASSVGAQEQYEKLFF
few | TRBJ2-1 | TRBV5-6 | 15 | NA | TGTGCCAGCAGTTCACTAGAGAGCTCCTACAATGAGCAGTTCTTC | CASSSLESSYNEQFF
few | TRBJ2-5 | TRBV6-5 | 11 | NA | TGTGCCAGCAGTTGGGGCCGCAGCCAGTACTTC | CASSWGRSQYF
few | TRBJ1-2 | TRBV7-9 | 13 | TRBD1 | TGTGCTTCGGGACAGAAACTTAACTATGGCTACACCTTC | CASGQKLNYGYTF
NA | TRBJ2-3 | TRBV7-9 | 16 | TRBD2 | TGTGCCAGCAGCTTAATAGCTAGCGGGACCACAGATACGCAGTATTTT | CASSLIASGTTDTQYF
NA | TRBJ1-6 | TRBV5-1 | 13 | TRBD1 | TGCGCCAGCAGCGGCCCACAGGGGCCACCCCTCCACTTT | CASSGPQGPPLHF
NA | TRBJ2-7 | TRBV11-2 | 17 | NA | TGTGCCAGCAGCCCTTTCCGTATAGACAGGCGAGAATACGAGCAGTACTTC | CASSPFRIDRREYEQYF
NA | TRBJ2-7 | TRBV27 | 15 | TRBD2 | TGTGCCAGCAATGAACTAGCGGGGGGCTCCTACGAGCAGTACTTC | CASNELAGGSYEQYF
NA | TRBJ2-7 | TRBV4-1 | 16 | NA | TGCGCCAGCAGCACCCCGGGTAGGAAACCTACCTACGAGCAGTACTTC | CASSTPGRKPTYEQYF
few | TRBJ2-3 | TRBV10-3 | 12 | NA | TGTGCCATCGGGGCTACCACAGATACGCAGTATTTT | CAIGATTDTQYF
NA | TRBJ2-5 | TRBV5-1 | 15 | NA | TGCGCCAGCAGCGTCCAGGGCCCTGACTCCGAGACCCAGTACTTC | CASSVQGPDSETQYF
few | TRBJ2-1 | TRBV7-9 | 17 | TRBD2 | TGTGCCAGCAGCTCTCATAGGACTAGCGGGGGCTACAATGAGCAGTTCTTC | CASSSHRTSGGYNEQFF
NA | TRBJ1-5 | TRBV5-1 | 13 | NA | TGCGCCAGCAGCCAGTATAGCAATCAGCCCCAGCATTTT | CASSQYSNQPQHF
NA | TRBJ2-3 | TRBV6-5 | 14 | TRBD2 | TGTGCCAGCAAGCCTAGCGGAAGCACAGATACGCAGTATTTT | CASKPSGSTDTQYF
NA | TRBJ2-5 | TRBV27 | 12 | NA | TGTGCCAGCAGTTTTCGCGGCGGGGCCCAGTACTTC | CASSFRGGAQYF
NA | TRBJ2-1 | TRBV9 | 15 | NA | TGTGCCAGCAGCGTAGCGTCAGGTGGCTACAATGAGCAGTTCTTC | CASSVASGGYNEQFF
NA | TRBJ1-1 | TRBV2 | 11 | NA | TGTGCCAGCTCAAGGCAGGCGCGAGCTTTCTTT | CASSRQARAFF
NA | TRBJ2-5 | TRBV5-4 | 15 | NA | TGTGCCAGCAGCTTACAAGGGGCTCGGCAAGAGACCCAGTACTTC | CASSLQGARQETQYF
few | TRBJ1-3 | TRBV30 | 14 | NA | TGTGCCTGGAGCCCCACCAGTACTGGAAACACCATATATTTT | CAWSPTSTGNTIYF
NA | TRBJ2-1 | TRBV5-1 | 17 | TRBD2 | TGCGCCAGCAGCTGGCCGGGACTAGCGGGAGCCTACAATGAGCAGTTCTTC | CASSWPGLAGAYNEQFF
NA | TRBJ1-5 | TRBV2 | 17 | NA | TGTGCCAGCAGATCCGGGGACACCTCGTATAGCAATCAGCCCCAGCATTTT | CASRSGDTSYSNQPQHF
few | TRBJ1-1 | TRBV7-9 | 15 | TRBD1 | TGTGCCAGCGGGGGGCGGGGACAGAGGAACACTGAAGCTTTCTTT | CASGGRGQRNTEAFF
NA | TRBJ2-5 | TRBV6-4 | 15 | TRBD2 | TGTGCCAGCAGTGATGGTGGTAGCGGGGAAGAGACCCAGTACTTC | CASSDGGSGEETQYF
NA | TRBJ1-6 | TRBV9 | 13 | NA | TGTGCCAGCAACCCAATGGGAGACTCACCCCTCCACTTT | CASNPMGDSPLHF
NA | TRBJ1-1 | TRBV2 | 15 | NA | TGTGCCAGCAGCCTTGATCCTCACTCGAACACTGAAGCTTTCTTT | CASSLDPHSNTEAFF
few | TRBJ2-1 | TRBV29-1 | 14 | NA | TGCAGCGTTCCAAGCCTTCAGGGTTACAATGAGCAGTTCTTC | CSVPSLQGYNEQFF